One and the same sample provided the 9 T cell receptor beta chains below, sequenced in a study of T cell repertoires in ileal Crohn's disease. Surgical specimens yielded lamina propria lymphocytes, which were density-gradient separated and then sorted. Produced via immunoSEQ multiplex PCR; TCRdb's table is partial and in-frame only. The sample shows 1,100 or so clones, roughly 89% of them seen only once. The sequenced sample consisted of CD4+ T cells sorted from the ileum. The source of these receptors is an adult with Crohn's disease.

The J gene is TRBJ2-5, the V gene TRBV4-1; 7 bases match TRBD2. The CDR3 contains 14 residues. V shed 4 bases and J 10 bases; nucleotides not matched to a gene: 12. Germline V gene data show CDR1 as MGHRA and CDR2 as YSYEKL. The CDR3, as DNA: TGCGCCAGCAGCCTAGAGCGGGATACGAGGAACCAGTACTTC. This sequence encodes CASSLERDTRNQYF.

The V and J genes are TRBV5-4 and TRBJ2-1, with 14 nucleotides matching TRBD2. V trimming: 0 bases; J trimming: 5 bases; junction bases outside the gene matches: 4. The germline gives CDR1 SGHNT, CDR2 YYREEE (reference sequence). This CDR3 spans 17 amino acids. CDR3 nucleotides: TGTGCCAGCAGCTTGGGGGGACTAGCGGGAGTCCACAATGAGCAGTTCTTC. It is translated as CASSLGGLAGVHNEQFF.

The J gene is TRBJ2-4, the V gene TRBV4-3; TRBD2 agrees at 13 bases. V was pared by 5 bases and J by 7 bases, with 5 bases of the junction left unmatched. Germline lookup yields CDR1 LGHNA and CDR2 YSLEER. This CDR3 spans 15 amino acids. CDR3 amino acids: CASSYRLAGGNIQYF. The DNA of the CDR3 is TGCGCCAGCAGCTATCGACTAGCGGGAGGTAACATTCAGTACTTC.

The V gene is TRBV6-1, the J gene TRBJ1-1; perhaps TRBD1 as D (5 bases). CDR1 is MNHNS and CDR2 is SASEGT in the germline V gene. The CDR3 is 13 residues long. Trimming pared 3 bases from V and 11 bases from J, leaving 16 bases between. CDR3 in amino acids: CASSEGPNAGAFF. The CDR3, as DNA: TGTGCCAGCAGTGAGGGACCCAACGCGGGGGCTTTCTTT.

V gene TRBV6-1 combines with J gene TRBJ2-4, with D perhaps matching TRBD1 (6 bases). Germline V CDR1 and CDR2: MNHNS, SASEGT. The V end lost 4 bases, the J end lost 1 base, and 11 bases lay between the germline ends. This CDR3 is built from 15 residues. CDR3: CASSGYRVAKNIQYF. In DNA, the CDR3 is TGTGCCAGCAGTGGATACAGGGTTGCCAAAAACATTCAGTACTTC.

V gene TRBV2 combines with J gene TRBJ1-4, with a tentative D call TRBD1 (5 bases). With 6 bases removed from V and 10 bases from J, the gap between germline ends came to 12 bases. Germline assignment: CDR1 SNHLY and CDR2 FYNNEI. This CDR3 has 12 amino acids. The DNA for the CDR3 is TGTGCCAGCAGGGGGCTGGGTACAAAACTGTTTTTT. Translating it yields CASRGLGTKLFF.

The V gene is TRBV6-4, the J gene TRBJ2-2; D possibly corresponds to TRBD1 (5 bases). The CDR3 is made up of 14 amino acids. CDR1 is MRHNA, CDR2 SNTAGT, per germline. V dropped 6 bases and J dropped 1 base, with 9 bases sitting between them. The CDR3 region has the DNA TGTGCCAGCAGCGCTACAGGGAACACCGGGGAGCTGTTTTTT. It yields the protein CASSATGNTGELFF.

The CDR3 spells CASSTEDTQYF. The DNA of the CDR3 is TGCGCCAGCAGCACGGAGGATACGCAGTATTTT. The chain employs TRBV5-1 and TRBJ2-3; D remains unclear. The length of the CDR3 is 11 residues. Trimming took 4 bases from V and 6 from J, leaving 6 bases between them. Germline CDR1 and CDR2: SGHRS and YFSETQ.

V usage is TRBV29-1 and J usage is TRBJ1-4, with D unclear. Germline V gives CDR1 SQVTM, CDR2 ANQGSEA. V was shortened by 5 bases and J by 6 bases, with 19 bases between the two germline ends. The CDR3 has 15 amino acids. The DNA of the CDR3 is TGCAGCGTTCTATCTCCGGGATCTGCCCATGAAAAACTGTTTTTT. The encoded protein is CSVLSPGSAHEKLFF. Drawing the rest from reference TRBV29-1 and TRBJ1-4, the complete variable domain is SAVISQKPSRDICQRGTSLTIQCQVDSQVTMMFWYRQQPGQSLTLIATANQGSEATYESGFVIDKFPISRPNLTFSTLTVSNMSPEDSSIYLCSVLSPGSAHEKLFFGSGTQLSVL.